A single sample is the source of the 20 T cell receptor beta chains below, sequenced in a study of tissue T cells after allogeneic stem cell transplantation. This table comes from immunoSEQ multiplex PCR, and its TCRdb copy is limited to in-frame clones, with some not included. Of 1,500 to 2,000 clones detected, around 50% appear once; the ten largest clones hold about 24%. Time point: mouse harvest day 7 after allogeneic transplant. Tail vein injection delivered 10^7 T-cell-depleted bone marrow cells and 10^6 splenic CD5+ T cells. Sequences were obtained from spleen. The origin of the receptors is a female BALB/c mouse given C57BL/6 T cells with graft-versus-host disease after an allogeneic hematopoietic cell transplant.

For this clone: Germline and genes here are mouse. The CDR3 end is not reached by the read, which stops 1 residue before it; the germline J gene fills it in. This chain links TRBV3 with TRBJ2-5; 9 nucleotides line up with TRBD2. J was trimmed by 6 bases and V by 5 bases; bases with no gene match: 6. CDR3 size: 14 residues. Germline CDR1 is SNHLY and CDR2 is FYNGKV (reference sequence). The chain's CDR3 is CASSGRLGGDTQYF. Partial CDR3 DNA: TGTGCCAGCAGCGGCCGGCTGGGGGGGGACACCCAGTAC.

As concerns this clone: A much larger clone is a single base away; this may be a read error. Each gene name is a mouse one. Read sequence stops 1 residue before the CDR3 end, and the germline J gene provides the missing end. V gene TRBV29 combines with J gene TRBJ2-7; D is possibly TRBD1 or TRBD2 (5 bases each). Trimming left V 6 bases short and J 6 bases short, with 12 bases between. The CDR3 runs to 12 residues. The germline CDR1 and CDR2 sequences are MSHET and SYDVDS. CDR3 bases read: TGTGCTAGCAGCTTGACAGACTGTGAACAGTAC. It yields the protein CASSLTDCEQY. The complete CDR3 protein is CASSLTDCEQYF.

About this clone: These gene names are mouse names. The CDR3 goes on 1 residue after the read ends, and that part is filled in from the germline J gene. This chain joins TRBV26 and TRBJ2-5, with 10 bases matching TRBD2. The CDR3 sequence is 16 residues long. Looked up from germline, CDR1 is KGHPV and CDR2 is FQNQEV (reference sequence). V trimming: 4 bases; J trimming: 1 base; junction bases outside the gene matches: 5. CDR3 amino acids: CASSPLGGRDQDTQYF. CDR3 bases read: TGTGCCAGCAGTCCTCTGGGGGGGCGCGACCAAGACACCCAGTAC.

This clone was seen a handful of times. All gene names here are mouse names. The CDR3 is cut off 1 residue early in the read; its end comes from the germline J gene. The rearrangement links TRBV16 to TRBJ2-7; 8 nucleotides match TRBD2. Germline V gene sequence: CDR1 SGHSA, CDR2 FRNQAP. The CDR3 has 14 amino acids. Trimming at V came to 1 base and at J to 6 bases, leaving 5 bases not matched to a gene. The CDR3 is CASSLAGGRGEQYF. The sequenced CDR3 bases are TGTGCAAGCAGCTTAGCGGGGGGGCGCGGTGAACAGTAC. Full variable domain (missing parts from reference TRBV16 and TRBJ2-7): NAGVIQTPRHKVTGKGQEATLWCEPISGHSAVFWYRQTIVQGLEFLTYFRNQAPIDDSGMPKERFSAQMPNQSHSTLKIQSTQPQDSAVYLCASSLAGGRGEQYFGPGTRLTVL.

Turning to this clone: Mouse gene names apply. The CDR3 end falls 1 residue outside the read, so it is completed with the germline J gene. The genes are TRBV13-1 and TRBJ2-5; tentatively, D is TRBD1 or TRBD2 (5 bases each). CDR1 and CDR2 (germline): NSHNY, SYGAGN. Deletions cut 4 bases from V and 5 bases from J, with 8 bases between. The CDR3 totals 12 residues. The CDR3 loop reads CASSPGTDTQYF. The CDR3 DNA, read in part, is TGTGCCAGCAGTCCCGGGACAGACACCCAGTAC.

The sample holds a few counts of this clone. All gene names here are mouse names. The CDR3 sequence: CASRLDWGDYAEQFF. The CDR3 DNA, read in part, is TGTGCCAGCAGACTGGACTGGGGGGACTATGCTGAGCAGTTC. The chain joins TRBV26 to TRBJ2-1; TRBD2 aligns across 11 bases. The read is 1 residue too short to cover the CDR3 end, so that end is filled in from the germline J gene. The CDR3 runs to 15 residues. Germline V gene sequence: CDR1 KGHPV, CDR2 FQNQEV (reference sequence). The V segment lost 6 bases and the J segment 2 bases; nucleotides outside the gene matches: 3.

As to this clone: The genes and germline here are from mouse. The sequenced fragment ends 1 residue before the CDR3 boundary, so the rest is inferred from the germline J gene. The V and J genes are TRBV13-1 and TRBJ2-3; D uncertain. Trimming cost V 3 bases and J 6 bases, with 5 bases left between them. Germline CDR1 is NSHNY and CDR2 is SYGAGN. This CDR3 region has 11 residues. The CDR3 is CASSGSETLYF. The sequenced CDR3 bases are TGTGCCAGCAGTGGTTCCGAAACGCTGTAT.

As for this clone: Gene names and germline refer to mouse. From the germline J gene comes the end of the CDR3, since the read stops 1 residue before it. The chain employs TRBV1 and TRBJ2-1, with D perhaps matching TRBD1 or TRBD2 (5 bases each). This CDR3 has 12 amino acids. Looked up from germline, CDR1 is NSQYPW and CDR2 is LRSPGD (reference sequence). V lost 5 bases to trimming and J lost 8 bases, with 10 bases between them. This chain's CDR3 is CTCSPGTSEQFF. Partial CDR3 DNA: TGCACCTGCAGTCCCGGGACGTCTGAGCAGTTC.

In this sample, this clone is large. Gene names follow the mouse nomenclature. The missing CDR3 end, 1 residue past where the read stops, is filled in from the germline J gene. The V gene is TRBV13-3, the J gene TRBJ2-7, with TRBD1 identical over 9 bases. Germline V gene data show CDR1 as NNHDY and CDR2 as SYVADS. After removal of 3 bases from V and 7 bases from J, the junction contained 2 bases not matched to a gene. This CDR3 comprises 12 residues. The part of the CDR3 DNA that was read is TGTGCCAGCAGTGCCGGGACAGGGGAACAGTAC. It encodes CASSAGTGEQY. The full CDR3 protein reads CASSAGTGEQYF.

About this clone: Genes and germline come from the mouse. CDR3 DNA (partial): TGTGCCAGCAGTACAGGGGCTCAAGACACCCAGTAC. It specifies CASSTGAQDTQY. The full CDR3 protein reads CASSTGAQDTQYF. The V and J genes are TRBV19 and TRBJ2-5; D is perhaps TRBD1 (6 bases). The read terminates 1 residue ahead of where the CDR3 ends, so the germline J gene completes it. CDR3 length equals 13 residues. Trimming removed 3 bases at V and 3 bases at J, with 8 bases between. Per the germline V gene, CDR1 is FNHDT and CDR2 is SITEND (reference sequence).

For this clone: A read error may be the cause here, since a much bigger clone is one base away. Genes here carry mouse names. The read falls 1 residue short of the CDR3 end, and the missing part is taken from the germline J gene. Other DNA sequences in the sample encode the same CDR3. J is TRBJ1-3 and V is TRBV26; unclear D gene. The germline CDR1 and CDR2 sequences are KGHPV and FQNQEV (reference sequence). The CDR3 contains 14 residues. CDR3 amino acids: CASSLDNSGNTLYF. CDR3 DNA (partial): TGTGCCAGCAGTCTGGACAATTCTGGAAACACGCTCTAT.

Worth noting for this clone: These gene names are mouse names. The observed sequence ends 1 residue before the CDR3 terminus, with the missing tail filled in from the germline J gene. J is TRBJ2-7 and V is TRBV13-3; 11 positions match TRBD2. The J segment lost 5 bases and the V segment lost 4 bases, leaving 2 bases of the junction unmatched. The germline V gene encodes CDR1 NNHDY and CDR2 SYVADS. This CDR3 comprises 13 residues. CDR3: CASSRTGGNEQYF. The DNA read from the CDR3 is TGTGCCAGCAGTAGGACTGGGGGGAATGAACAGTAC.

In this sample, this clone turned up a few times. The germline and genes are mouse ones. The CDR3 end falls 1 residue outside the read, so it is completed with the germline J gene. The V and J genes are TRBV17 and TRBJ2-5, with 8 bases that match TRBD1. The germline gives CDR1 MNHDT, CDR2 YYDKIL. With 6 bases clipped from V and 4 bases from J, the junction kept 3 bases outside the gene matches. This CDR3 is built from 13 residues. The CDR3 spells CASSRDRKDTQYF. The part of the CDR3 DNA that was read is TGTGCTAGCAGCAGGGACAGGAAAGACACCCAGTAC.

This clone was seen only once. Any gene name here is a mouse gene name. The CDR3 end lies 1 residue beyond the end of the read and is filled in from the germline J gene. The chain uses TRBV29 and TRBJ1-1; D possibly corresponds to TRBD1 (5 bases). V was cut by 1 base and J by 0 bases, with 9 bases left in between. Germline V lookup: CDR1 MSHET, CDR2 SYDVDS. The CDR3 is made up of 15 amino acids. The CDR3 region is CASSLLGGANTEVFF. Incomplete CDR3 DNA: TGTGCTAGCAGTTTATTGGGGGGAGCAAACACAGAAGTCTTC.

A few counts support this clone. All gene names here are mouse names. The DNA ends 1 residue before the CDR3 does, and the rest of the CDR3 is filled in from the germline J gene. The chain links TRBV13-3 to TRBJ2-7; 10 bases are shared with TRBD2. The CDR3 sequence is 15 residues long. Germline trimming cut 0 bases from V and 2 bases from J; bases unmatched to any gene: 2. CDR1 and CDR2 from the germline V gene are NNHDY and SYVADS. The sequenced CDR3 bases are TGTGCCAGCAGTGATGACTGGGGGGGAACCTATGAACAGTAC. This gives the protein CASSDDWGGTYEQY. The CDR3 in full is CASSDDWGGTYEQYF.

Concerning this clone itself: Germline and genes here are mouse. The read gets to within 1 residue of the CDR3 end, and the germline J gene fills in the rest. The chain recombines TRBV12-2 with TRBJ2-5; D gene unclear. Deletions cut 0 bases from V and 2 bases from J, with 8 bases between. Germline assignment: CDR1 SGHLS and CDR2 HYDKME. The CDR3 totals 14 residues. CDR3 amino acids: CASSLDGSQDTQYF. The sequenced CDR3 bases are TGTGCCAGCTCTCTCGACGGCAGCCAAGACACCCAGTAC.

This clone has a handful of counts. Genes and germline come from the mouse. Read sequence stops 1 residue before the CDR3 end, and the germline J gene provides the missing end. The rearrangement joins TRBV15 to TRBJ2-7; D is unresolved. There are 13 residues in the CDR3. With 1 base removed from V and 2 bases from J, the gap between germline ends came to 6 bases. In germline, CDR1 is SGHND, CDR2 FRSKSL. The sequenced part of the CDR3 DNA is TGTGCCAGCAGTTTAGGACCCCCCTATGAACAGTAC. Translated: CASSLGPPYEQY. The CDR3 as a whole reads CASSLGPPYEQYF.

Regarding this clone: Gene names are the mouse ones. The CDR3 end lies 1 residue beyond the end of the read and is filled in from the germline J gene. The rearrangement links TRBV14 to TRBJ2-1; 10 nucleotides match TRBD2. V lost 1 base to trimming and J lost 3 bases; unmatched junction nucleotides: 4. This CDR3 spans 16 amino acids. The germline V gene has CDR1 SGHDT and CDR2 FRDEAV. The covered CDR3 bases are TGTGCCAGCAGTTTCCTGGGGGGGCGAGTCTATGCTGAGCAGTTC. Protein product: CASSFLGGRVYAEQF. The whole CDR3 sequence reads CASSFLGGRVYAEQFF.

This clone has more than one count but fewer than ten. Genes here carry mouse names. The read is 1 residue too short to cover the CDR3 end, so that end is filled in from the germline J gene. The chain joins TRBV31 to TRBJ2-3, with TRBD2 matching 7 bases. The J segment lost 0 bases and the V segment lost 4 bases, leaving 4 bases of the junction unmatched. Germline V lookup: CDR1 GKSSPN, CDR2 SITVG. CDR3 length: 14 residues. The CDR3 sequence: CAWTGGSSAETLYF. CDR3 DNA, as far as it was read: TGTGCCTGGACTGGGGGTTCTAGTGCAGAAACGCTGTAT.

On this clone: Mouse names are used for the genes. The CDR3 end lies 1 residue beyond the end of the read and is filled in from the germline J gene. Other DNA sequences within the sample encode an identical CDR3. The chain employs TRBV5 and TRBJ2-3; tentative D call: TRBD1 (5 bases). The CDR3 loop spans 15 amino acids. Germline values: CDR1 LGHNA, CDR2 YNLKQL (reference sequence). V was shortened by 0 bases and J by 3 bases, with 10 bases between the two germline ends. This chain's CDR3 is CASSQEKGRAETLYF. The part of the CDR3 DNA that was read is TGTGCCAGCAGCCAAGAAAAGGGGAGGGCAGAAACGCTGTAT.